The rows below give T cell receptor beta chains drawn from one sample of a study of Graves' ophthalmopathy and Graves' hyperthyroidism. Using its own MiXCR run on the multiplex PCR reads, TCRdb lists one record per CDR3 protein. The repertoire holds 200,000 to 250,000 distinct CDR3 sequences, with about a fifth as singletons. The source material was peripheral blood. The source of these receptors is a woman in her 50s with Graves' ophthalmopathy. Each CDR3 is given with its conserved first and last residue. The D gene is left open where the match is weak. Where a row states a size, it is once, few, many or the class of an expanded clone; other rows omit it.

clone_size j_call d_call v_call cdr3_nt cdr3_aa
many TRBJ1-5 . TRBV5-1 TGCGCCAGCAGCCCCGGGACACGAAGCAATCAGCCCCAGCATTTT CASSPGTRSNQPQHF
few TRBJ2-7 TRBD1 TRBV20-1 TGCAGTGCCAGCCGGGACAGCTCCTACGAGCAGTACTTC CSASRDSSYEQYF
. TRBJ2-2 . TRBV6-2/TRBV6-3 TGTGCCAGCAGTTACTCGACTCACGGAGTTGGGGTAACCGGGGAGCTGTTTTTT CASSYSTHGVGVTGELFF
many TRBJ1-1 . TRBV19 TGTGCCAGTAGTATTGAACCAACGAGGGACACTGAAGCTTTCTTT CASSIEPTRDTEAFF
many TRBJ2-6 . TRBV30 TGTGCCTGGTTGAGGGACCCTGGGGCCAACGTCCTGACTTTC CAWLRDPGANVLTF
many TRBJ2-4 . TRBV6-1 TGTGCCAGCAGTCCCTCACTTACGGCCGAAAACATTCAGTACTTC CASSPSLTAENIQYF
many TRBJ1-2 . TRBV2 TGTGCCAGCTCTGCCGAGTCCTATGGCTACACCTTC CASSAESYGYTF
. TRBJ1-1 TRBD1 TRBV12-3/TRBV12-4 TGTGCCAGCATCCGGTCGGGATCCGGGACAGATGAAGCTTTCTTT CASIRSGSGTDEAFF
many TRBJ1-1 . TRBV11-1 TGTGCCAGCAGCTTCCCCGTGGGGACGGACAATCTGGGGACTTTCTTT CASSFPVGTDNLGTFF
few TRBJ1-5 . TRBV6-5 TGTGCCAGCAGTTACCCCCCCGGGGATGGGAATCAGCCCCAGCATTTT CASSYPPGDGNQPQHF
. TRBJ1-5 . TRBV5-6 TGTGCCAGCAGCTTGGGTACAGGGAGCAATCAGCCCCAGCATTTT CASSLGTGSNQPQHF
few TRBJ2-7 TRBD2 TRBV2 TGTGCCAGCAGTGAAGATGGTAGCGGGAGCGTGAAGGGCTTC CASSEDGSGSVKGF
many TRBJ2-5 . TRBV29-1 TGCAGCGTTGAAGAGGGCAGTTACCAAGAGACCCAGTACTTC CSVEEGSYQETQYF
many TRBJ2-7 TRBD2 TRBV11-2 TGTGCCAGCAGCCCCCAGGGACTAGCGGGAGATCCCTACGAGCAGTACTTC CASSPQGLAGDPYEQYF
many TRBJ2-5 . TRBV29-1 TGCAGCGTTGAAATACCTTCGACAGCATGGTACCAAGAGACCCAGTACTTC CSVEIPSTAWYQETQYF
many TRBJ1-5 . TRBV3-1 TGTGCCAGCAGCGCCTCGGGAAATCAGCCCCAGCATTTT CASSASGNQPQHF
many TRBJ1-2 . TRBV6-1 TGTGCCAGCAGTGAAAAGGGTGGTTCCGGGCGGGACACCTTC CASSEKGGSGRDTF
many TRBJ2-6 . TRBV27 TGTGCCAGCAGTTCCCACTCTGGGGCCAACGTCCTGACTTTC CASSSHSGANVLTF
many TRBJ2-7 . TRBV13 TGTGCCAGCAGCCGCGGCGGGTGGGGCTTCCACGAGCAGTACTTC CASSRGGWGFHEQYF
. TRBJ2-2 TRBD1 TRBV24-1 TGTGCCACCAGTGATTTGGGGGGACAGGGCGTCATCACCGGGGAGCTGTTTTTT CATSDLGGQGVITGELFF
many TRBJ1-1 . TRBV20-1 TGCAGTCCAGGATGGTCGGGAGTCACTGAAGCTTTCTTT CSPGWSGVTEAFF
many TRBJ1-5 . TRBV7-2 TGCGCCAGCACCATGGGTGGTCGGAGCAATCAGCCCCAGCATTTT CASTMGGRSNQPQHF
many TRBJ1-1 . TRBV2 TGTGCCAGCAGTTCGGACCTCCGCGGGACTGAAGCTTTCTTT CASSSDLRGTEAFF
once TRBJ1-3 TRBD1 TRBV3-1 TGTGCCAGCAGCCAGTCACGACAGGGAGGAAACACCATATATTTT CASSQSRQGGNTIYF
many TRBJ2-6 . TRBV19 TGTGCCAGTAGCCCGGTCGCTACTGGGGCCAACGTCCTGACTTTC CASSPVATGANVLTF
. TRBJ2-7 . TRBV4-1 TGCGCCAGCAGCCCTATCGCTACGCCATACGAGCAGTACTTC CASSPIATPYEQYF
few TRBJ1-5 . TRBV6-5 TGTGCCAGCAGTTACTCGGGGGAGCATCAGCCCCAGCATTTT CASSYSGEHQPQHF
. TRBJ2-5 . TRBV2 TGTGCCAGCACCCTCTCCCCGGACAGTTCGGGGACCCAGTACTTC CASTLSPDSSGTQYF
many TRBJ1-1 . TRBV4-2 TGTGCCAGCAGCCAGGTTGGTCAGAAAAACACTGAAGCTTTCTTT CASSQVGQKNTEAFF
many TRBJ2-1 . TRBV2 TGTGCCAGCAGTGGGGGGGCGGGGTCCTACAATGAGCAGTTCTTC CASSGGAGSYNEQFF
many TRBJ2-7 TRBD2 TRBV12-3/TRBV12-4 TGTGCCAGCAGTTTTCAGCGGCGCGGGGGTTTGAGGTTTTGGCCAGACGAGCAGTACTTC CASSFQRRGGLRFWPDEQYF
once TRBJ2-7 . TRBV4-2 TGTGCCAGCAGCCAAGAAACCTACGAGCAGTACTTC CASSQETYEQYF
. TRBJ1-2 . TRBV12-3/TRBV12-4 TGTGCCAGCAGTATTAGTCTGGCAACTACTAACTATGGCTACACCTTC CASSISLATTNYGYTF
many TRBJ1-5 . TRBV27 TGTGCCAGCACCCCCGGGGGAGCCTCCTATAGCAATCAGCCCCAGCATTTT CASTPGGASYSNQPQHF
few TRBJ2-2 TRBD2 TRBV20-1 TGCAGTGCTAGAGATAATAGGGAGGGATCCACCGGGGAGCTGTTTTTT CSARDNREGSTGELFF
many TRBJ1-6 . TRBV30 TGTGCCTGGAGTGTAGATGAATCACCCCTCCACTTT CAWSVDESPLHF
many TRBJ1-5 . TRBV6-1 TGTGCCAGCAGTGAAGTACAGGTCAGCAATCAGCCCCAGCATTTT CASSEVQVSNQPQHF
many TRBJ1-1 TRBD1 TRBV18 TGTGCCAGCTCACCGCAGACAGGGGGGAACACTGAAGCTTTCTTT CASSPQTGGNTEAFF
. TRBJ1-2 . TRBV6-1 TGTGCCAGCAGGGTAGACAGCCAGACCGCCTATGGCTACACCTTC CASRVDSQTAYGYTF
. TRBJ1-1 . TRBV15 TGTGCCACCAGCAGAGTCTCGAGCACTGAAGCTTTCTTT CATSRVSSTEAFF